Listed below are T cell receptor beta chains from one sample, sequenced in a study of persistence of HIV-infected CD4 T cells. Clones were read by immunoSEQ multiplex PCR, and TCRdb kept only the in-frame ones, dropping some. The sample consists of some 49,000 clones, over 80% of them appearing once. No antigens are known for them. The sequenced sample was CD4+ T cells sorted from PBMCs after approximately 18-hour stimulation, obtained from a patient who received antiretroviral therapy. The receptors shown here come from an adult woman with HIV who was CMV-seropositive. Both conserved end residues are part of each CDR3.

j_call: TRBJ1-2; v_call: TRBV29-1; cdr3_aa: CSVGSGGVNYGYTF
j_call: TRBJ1-2; v_call: TRBV3-1/TRBV3-2; cdr3_aa: CASSQEQLYGYTF
j_call: TRBJ1-4; v_call: TRBV7-9; cdr3_aa: CASTWTATNEKLFF
j_call: TRBJ1-1; v_call: TRBV7-9; cdr3_aa: CASSLDLGWKAFF
j_call: TRBJ2-3; v_call: TRBV24-1; cdr3_aa: CATSDSTSGSIHTQYF
j_call: TRBJ1-1; v_call: TRBV12-5; cdr3_aa: CASGLVGGRGTEAFF
j_call: TRBJ1-1; v_call: TRBV5-4; cdr3_aa: CASSLGSNTEAFF
j_call: TRBJ1-2; v_call: TRBV6-1; cdr3_aa: CASSDQGFNGYTF
j_call: TRBJ1-1; v_call: TRBV18; cdr3_aa: CASSPTGGRVKTEAFF
j_call: TRBJ2-1; v_call: TRBV5-1; cdr3_aa: CASSLGSGGGSYNEQFF
j_call: TRBJ1-1; v_call: TRBV7-9; cdr3_aa: CASIRGETANTEAFF
j_call: TRBJ1-2; v_call: TRBV28; cdr3_aa: CATDYRTGNNGYTF
j_call: TRBJ1-5; v_call: TRBV28; cdr3_aa: CASSLNRDRGFWQPQHF
j_call: TRBJ1-3; v_call: TRBV27; cdr3_aa: CASSTRFGTGNTIYF
j_call: TRBJ2-3; v_call: TRBV7-2; cdr3_aa: CASSSWTSGGYTQYF
j_call: TRBJ2-7; v_call: TRBV3-1/TRBV3-2; cdr3_aa: CANSRSGPSYEQYF
j_call: TRBJ2-3; v_call: TRBV4-3; cdr3_aa: CASSPLGVTDTQYF
j_call: TRBJ1-5; v_call: TRBV2; cdr3_aa: CASTPGQISNQPQHF
j_call: TRBJ2-2; v_call: TRBV2; cdr3_aa: CASSETAKGGELFF
j_call: TRBJ2-3; v_call: TRBV5-6; cdr3_aa: CASTSAPDTQYF
j_call: TRBJ2-2; v_call: TRBV19; cdr3_aa: CASPTPGRTGELFF
j_call: TRBJ2-7; v_call: TRBV24-1; cdr3_aa: CATRQGSSYEQYF
j_call: TRBJ2-1; v_call: TRBV2; cdr3_aa: CASSRLAGGRGNEQFF
j_call: TRBJ2-7; v_call: TRBV24-1; cdr3_aa: CATSDFSVGQGSKQYF
j_call: TRBJ2-6; v_call: TRBV12-3/TRBV12-4; cdr3_aa: CASILSGANVLTF
j_call: TRBJ2-5; v_call: TRBV2; cdr3_aa: CASRTTQGTQYF
j_call: TRBJ2-5; v_call: TRBV4-3; cdr3_aa: CASSQDVGETQYF
j_call: TRBJ2-3; v_call: TRBV5-5; cdr3_aa: CASSLAMGQGGGQDTQYF
j_call: TRBJ1-4; v_call: TRBV5-6; cdr3_aa: CASSFSTGAWEKLFF